The 2 T cell receptor beta chains reported below all come from one sample, sequenced in a study of identical twins (dated by TCRdb to the mid-2010s). Libraries were prepared through 5' RACE. TCRdb records Illumina HiSeq 2000 as the sequencer. TCRdb trimmed public reads at Q25 via fastp, called clones via MiXCR and kept in-frame beta chains. Here each entry gathers all rows of one CDR3 protein and keeps the most common genes and DNA. In all, the sample holds 500,000 to 550,000 distinct CDR3 sequences, and 20% to 25% of those were seen once. The ten largest clones represent approximately 0.48% of the sample. These same records also appear under a second study, on yellow fever vaccine responses in identical twins.

The source material was CD4+ T cells sorted from blood. These receptors all stem from a woman between 18 and 30 years old in good health.

This chain joins TRBV20-1 and TRBJ2-4, with D possibly called TRBD1 or TRBD2 (6 bases each). CDR1 is DFQATT and CDR2 is SNEGSKA in the germline V gene (reference sequence). The V gene lost 3 bases and the J gene lost 6 bases, with 12 bases spanning the gap. The CDR3 contains 13 residues. In nucleotides, the CDR3 is TGCAGTGCTAGCGTCGGAGGGGGAAACATTCAGTACTTC. Translation: CSASVGGGNIQYF.

This clonotype occurred a few times. The chain links TRBV6-5 to TRBJ1-1, with TRBD1 matching 7 bases. Trimming took 0 bases from V and 7 from J; bases not matched to a gene: 5. The germline V gene has CDR1 MNHEY and CDR2 SVGAGI. The CDR3 consists of 14 residues. This CDR3 reads CASSYSRDRDEAFF. The CDR3 DNA follows: TGTGCCAGCAGTTACTCTCGGGACAGAGATGAAGCTTTCTTT.